One and the same sample provided the 31 T cell receptor beta chains below, sequenced in a study of blood T cell repertoires in COVID-19 (dated by TCRdb to 2019 to 2021). The library was prepared using the immunoSEQ multiplex PCR assay. TCRdb stores this immuneACCESS table with in-frame sequences only. Part of the clones is absent; in the studies checked, under half of the shortfall reflects unresolved V genes, and no reason is known for the rest. The sample profile shows about 480,000 clones; 75% to 90% of them were found once. The top ten hold 8.3% of the sample. The sequenced material came from PBMCs or T cells enriched from blood (not recorded which). The receptors were sampled from a woman in her sixties or seventies who had recovered from COVID-19.

The V call is TRBV27, the J call TRBJ1-4; no clear D. Germline values: CDR1 MNHEY, CDR2 SMNVEV (reference sequence). This CDR3 region has 16 residues. Trimming shortened V by 2 bases and J by 0 bases, and 10 bases separated the two germline ends. The CDR3: CASSLRRGSTNEKLFF. The CDR3 DNA reads as TGTGCCAGCAGTTTACGGCGGGGATCAACTAATGAAAAACTGTTTTTT.

The chain recombines TRBV4-1 with TRBJ2-1, with D perhaps matching TRBD2 (6 bases). Trimming left V 1 base short and J 3 bases short, with 13 bases between. The CDR3 extends over 16 amino acids. CDR1 and CDR2 (germline): MGHRA, YSYEKL. In nucleotides, the CDR3 is TGCGCCAGCAGCCAAGTTATTGGCGGGAACTACAATGAGCAGTTCTTC. Protein product: CASSQVIGGNYNEQFF.

The chain recombines TRBV29-1 with TRBJ1-2; no reliable D call. The V gene lost 0 bases and the J gene lost 6 bases, with 17 bases spanning the gap. In germline, CDR1 is SQVTM, CDR2 ANQGSEA. This CDR3 comprises 15 residues. The CDR3 sequence: CSVEDRRAGIHGYTF. Here the CDR3 DNA reads TGCAGCGTTGAAGATCGTAGGGCGGGGATTCATGGCTACACCTTC. The whole variable domain, remainder taken from reference TRBV29-1 and TRBJ1-2, is SAVISQKPSRDICQRGTSLTIQCQVDSQVTMMFWYRQQPGQSLTLIATANQGSEATYESGFVIDKFPISRPNLTFSTLTVSNMSPEDSSIYLCSVEDRRAGIHGYTFGSGTRLTVV.

On this clone: Other DNA sequences in this sample translate to the same CDR3. The chain couples TRBV5-1 to TRBJ2-3, with TRBD2 matching over 8 bases. The CDR3 is 15 amino acids. Germline CDR1 SGHRS, CDR2 YFSETQ. V lost 0 bases and J lost 2; bases outside the gene matches: 2. The CDR3 is CASSLASGFTDTQYF. The DNA for the CDR3 is TGCGCCAGCAGCTTGGCTAGCGGGTTCACAGATACGCAGTATTTT.

This clone was seen just once. The chain joins TRBV18 to TRBJ1-4; unclear D gene. The CDR3 sequence is 13 residues long. Germline assignment: CDR1 KGHSH and CDR2 LQKENI. Trimming removed 3 bases from V and 8 bases from J, with 10 bases in between. The CDR3, as DNA: TGTGCCAGCTCACCGTACCTTACAGAAAAACTGTTTTTT. Amino acid sequence: CASSPYLTEKLFF.

The genes are TRBV14 and TRBJ2-2; D perhaps matches TRBD1 (5 bases). Trimming stripped 1 base from V and 7 bases from J, with 13 bases between. Germline V gene data show CDR1 as SGHDN and CDR2 as FVKESK. This CDR3 contains 15 residues. CDR3 sequence: CASSQVRGFGGELFF. The CDR3 DNA sequence: TGTGCCAGCAGCCAAGTTAGGGGATTTGGCGGGGAGCTGTTTTTT.

As for this clone: Within the sample, other DNA sequences also encode this same CDR3. The CDR3, as DNA: TGCGCCAGCAGCTTGGCCGTGAACACTGAAGCTTTCTTT. This sequence encodes CASSLAVNTEAFF. The chain links TRBV5-1 to TRBJ1-1, with D hard to call. Germline lookup yields CDR1 SGHRS and CDR2 YFSETQ. Trimming removed 0 bases at V and 0 bases at J, with 3 bases between. This CDR3 comprises 13 residues.

A few counts support this clone. This chain joins TRBV5-1 and TRBJ1-1, with TRBD1 identical over 7 bases. V lost 0 bases and J lost 1; bases outside the gene matches: 3. Germline CDR1 reads SGHRS; CDR2 reads YFSETQ. The CDR3 covers 15 residues. The CDR3 DNA reads as TGCGCCAGCAGCTTGGCGCCAGGGGGGAACACTGAAGCTTTCTTT. Protein product: CASSLAPGGNTEAFF.

The CDR3 reads CASSQPYNTERAGNTIYF. In nucleotides, the CDR3 is TGTGCCAGCAGCCAGCCCTACAACACGGAGAGGGCTGGAAACACCATATATTTT. The rearrangement uses TRBV3-1 (or the pseudogene TRBV3-2) and TRBJ1-3; D is uncertain. This CDR3 comprises 18 residues. Trimming left V 3 bases short and J 2 bases short, with 20 bases between. Looked up from germline, CDR1 is LGHDT and CDR2 is YNNKEL (reference sequence).

The rearrangement joins TRBV21-1 to TRBJ1-4; TRBD1 is the table's D call, not checked against the DNA. TRBV21-1 is recorded as a pseudogene. This CDR3 contains 13 residues. The CDR3 here is CASERAGGEKLFF. As DNA, the CDR3 is TGTGCCAGCGAAAGGGCAGGGGGTGAAAAACTGTTTTTT.

The CDR3, as DNA: TGTGCCAGTACGGGAGGCGGAAAGAACTATGGCTACACCTTC. Its protein is CASTGGGKNYGYTF. The V gene is TRBV19, the J gene TRBJ1-2, with D unclear. Germline V lookup: CDR1 LNHDA, CDR2 SQIVND (reference sequence). This CDR3 contains 14 residues. Trimming removed 7 bases from V and 2 bases from J, with 14 bases in between. Together with reference TRBV19 and TRBJ1-2, the CDR3 gives the full variable domain: DGGITQSPKYLFRKEGQNVTLSCEQNLNHDAMYWYRQDPGQGLRLIYYSQIVNDFQKGDIAEGYSVSREKKESFPLTVTSAQKNPTAFYLCASTGGGKNYGYTFGSGTRLTVV.

The chain's CDR3 is CASSRGSSYEQYF. The DNA of the CDR3 is TGTGCCAGCAGCCGTGGGAGCTCCTACGAGCAGTACTTC. The chain recombines TRBV13 with TRBJ2-7, with D possibly matching TRBD2 (5 bases). The CDR3 is 13 amino acids. With 5 bases removed from V and 0 bases from J, the gap between germline ends came to 8 bases. Germline loops: CDR1 PRHDT, CDR2 FYEKMQ (reference sequence).

The chain has TRBV15 and TRBJ2-3; TRBD2 aligns across 10 bases. Trimming removed 0 bases from V and 7 bases from J; junction bases left unmatched: 7. CDR3 size: 16 residues. Germline loops: CDR1 LNHNV, CDR2 YYDKDF (reference sequence). In DNA, the CDR3 is TGTGCCACCAGCAGAGAGGGACTAGCGCAAACTTATACGCAGTATTTT. It is translated as CATSREGLAQTYTQYF.

The chain has TRBV5-1 and TRBJ2-5; D is uncertain. Germline CDR1 SGHRS, CDR2 YFSETQ. The CDR3 length is 11 residues. V lost 4 bases, J lost 5 bases, and 6 bases lay in between. The CDR3 protein is CASSPGETQYF. Written as DNA, the CDR3 is TGCGCCAGCAGCCCCGGGGAGACCCAGTACTTC.

The rearrangement links TRBV19 to TRBJ1-5; 8 bases line up with TRBD1. V trimming: 2 bases; J trimming: 2 bases; junction bases outside the gene matches: 8. This CDR3 spans 17 amino acids. Per the germline V gene, CDR1 is LNHDA and CDR2 is SQIVND (reference sequence). This chain's CDR3 is CASSILSQDRGNQPQHF. The CDR3 region has the DNA TGTGCCAGTAGTATATTAAGTCAGGACAGGGGCAATCAGCCCCAGCATTTT.

The chain joins TRBV2 to TRBJ1-6; TRBD1 might be the D (6 bases). Germline V gene sequence: CDR1 SNHLY, CDR2 FYNNEI. Trimming took 6 bases from V and 7 from J, leaving 16 bases between them. The CDR3 covers 15 residues. In DNA, the CDR3 is TGTGCCAGCAGCCGACTACAGGGTGTCAATTCACCCCTCCACTTT. Translating it yields CASSRLQGVNSPLHF.

The chain is built from TRBV19 and TRBJ1-2, with TRBD1 identical over 7 bases. CDR3 length: 12 residues. J was trimmed by 6 bases and V by 7 bases; bases with no gene match: 5. Per germline, CDR1 LNHDA and CDR2 SQIVND (reference sequence). The CDR3 protein is CASNDRVHGYTF. For the CDR3, the DNA is TGTGCCAGTAACGACAGGGTCCATGGCTACACCTTC. Full variable domain (outside the CDR3, taken from reference TRBV19 and TRBJ1-2): DGGITQSPKYLFRKEGQNVTLSCEQNLNHDAMYWYRQDPGQGLRLIYYSQIVNDFQKGDIAEGYSVSREKKESFPLTVTSAQKNPTAFYLCASNDRVHGYTFGSGTRLTVV.

The chain couples TRBV5-6 to TRBJ2-7; 7 nucleotides align to TRBD2. Germline CDR1 SGHDT, CDR2 YYEEEE. The V and J ends lost 3 bases and 6 bases, in that order; junction bases with no gene match: 9. There are 14 residues in the CDR3. The CDR3 DNA reads TGTGCCAGCAGCTGGGGGACGGGGGGAAGCGAGCAGTACTTC. It codes for CASSWGTGGSEQYF.

This clone has a handful of counts. V and J are TRBV3-1 (or the pseudogene TRBV3-2) and TRBJ2-7; 8 bases match TRBD1. Germline values: CDR1 LGHDT, CDR2 YNNKEL (reference sequence). V shed 4 bases and J 3 bases; nucleotides not matched to a gene: 8. The CDR3 is 15 amino acids. The CDR3, as DNA: TGTGCCAGCAGCCGAGGACAGGGCGGAAGCTACGAGCAGTACTTC. It specifies CASSRGQGGSYEQYF.

The gene calls are TRBV30 and TRBJ1-2; TRBD1 is a possible D gene (5 bases). The CDR3 has 13 amino acids. Trimming took off 5 bases at V and 4 bases at J, with 14 bases between the two ends. Germline V lookup: CDR1 GTSNPN, CDR2 SVGIG (reference sequence). The chain's CDR3 is CAWGDSEFYGYTF. Here the CDR3 DNA reads TGTGCCTGGGGAGACAGTGAGTTCTATGGCTACACCTTC.

The V gene is TRBV7-2, the J gene TRBJ2-2; 12 bases agree with TRBD2. V shed 5 bases, J shed 6 bases, and the junction held 4 bases outside the gene matches. The germline V gene has CDR1 SGHTA and CDR2 FQGNSA. CDR3 length: 15 residues. The CDR3 loop is CASSRLAGGPGELFF. CDR3 coding DNA: TGTGCCAGCAGCCGGCTAGCGGGGGGGCCCGGGGAGCTGTTTTTT.

The chain carries TRBV4-1 and TRBJ1-5; D perhaps matches TRBD1 (6 bases). The V gene lost 4 bases and the J gene lost 3 bases, with 10 bases spanning the gap. Germline V gene lookup returns CDR1 MGHRA and CDR2 YSYEKL. The CDR3 sequence is 14 residues long. This chain's CDR3 is CASSRQVYNQPQHF. As DNA, the CDR3 is TGCGCCAGCAGCCGACAGGTCTACAATCAGCCCCAGCATTTT.

The rearrangement links TRBV10-3 to TRBJ1-1; TRBD1 matches at 12 bases. The CDR3 has 16 amino acids. V shed 3 bases, J shed 3 bases, and the junction held 5 bases outside the gene matches. Germline values: CDR1 ENHRY, CDR2 SYGVKD. This CDR3 reads CAISDGTGGADTEAFF. CDR3 DNA: TGTGCCATCAGTGATGGGACAGGGGGCGCGGACACTGAAGCTTTCTTT.

This chain links TRBV21-1 with TRBJ2-5; TRBD1 is the table's D call, not checked against the DNA. TRBV21-1 is tagged as a pseudogene. This CDR3 is built from 18 residues. DNA of the CDR3: TGTGCCAGTAGGGTTTTCAGGGGGCGCGGGGACTTGACAGAGACCCAGTACTTC. This encodes CASRVFRGRGDLTETQYF.

The chain has TRBV7-8 and TRBJ1-5, with 7 nucleotides matching TRBD1. This CDR3 region has 17 residues. The V segment lost 1 base and the J segment 0 bases; nucleotides outside the gene matches: 6. Germline CDR1 reads SGHVS; CDR2 reads FQNEAQ. CDR3 residues: CASSLGTGEHSNQPQHF. The CDR3 nucleotides are TGTGCCAGCAGCTTAGGGACAGGCGAACATAGCAATCAGCCCCAGCATTTT.

V is TRBV7-9 and J is TRBJ1-2; D call uncertain. The CDR3 loop spans 13 amino acids. V shed 11 bases and J shed 0 bases, with 13 bases lying between them. Germline CDR1 is SEHNR and CDR2 is FQNEAQ (reference sequence). CDR3 amino acids: CALGVEANYGYTF. The CDR3 DNA reads TGTGCCCTGGGTGTGGAGGCTAACTATGGCTACACCTTC.

The chain uses TRBV29-1 and TRBJ1-1, with TRBD1 as a possible D gene (6 bases). This CDR3 has 14 residues. CDR1 and CDR2 (germline): SQVTM, ANQGSEA. Trimming left V 0 bases short and J 6 bases short, with 14 bases between. CDR3 DNA: TGCAGCGTTGAAGATCTTCAGGGGAGGGCTGAAGCTTTCTTT. Protein: CSVEDLQGRAEAFF.

V usage is TRBV2 and J usage is TRBJ1-2, with a possible D match to TRBD1 (5 bases). V was shortened by 9 bases and J by 6 bases, with 20 bases between the two germline ends. Germline loops: CDR1 SNHLY, CDR2 FYNNEI. The CDR3 sequence is 14 residues long. CDR3: CARGRDGREDGYTF. The CDR3 DNA reads as TGTGCCAGGGGCCGCGACGGCAGGGAAGATGGCTACACCTTC.

The chain recombines TRBV19 with TRBJ1-2; unclear D gene. From germline, CDR1 is LNHDA and CDR2 SQIVND (reference sequence). The CDR3 has 12 amino acids. Trimming cost V 3 bases and J 4 bases, with 6 bases left between them. CDR3 region: CASSIPSYGYTF. DNA for the CDR3: TGTGCCAGTAGTATCCCCAGCTATGGCTACACCTTC.

The J gene is TRBJ2-7, the V gene TRBV21-1; the DNA was not used to check the table's D call, TRBD2. TRBV21-1 corresponds to a pseudogene. This CDR3 has 12 amino acids. The CDR3 loop reads CASTWRGYEQYV. In nucleotides, the CDR3 is TGTGCCAGCACCTGGAGGGGCTACGAGCAGTACGTC.

This clone was seen a handful of times. In DNA, the CDR3 is TGTGCCAGCAGTAAGGACAGGGCGATGAACACTGAAGCTTTCTTT. This translates into CASSKDRAMNTEAFF. The chain has TRBV2 and TRBJ1-1; the match to TRBD1 covers 8 bases. CDR3 length: 15 amino acids. Trimming took 5 bases from V and 0 from J; bases not matched to a gene: 5. CDR1 is SNHLY and CDR2 is FYNNEI in the germline V gene.